This record covers a single TCR beta chain. Only in-frame clones appear in the TCRdb table, and some are missing; sequencing was by immunoSEQ multiplex PCR. This table has some 250,000 clones, more than 85% appearing once. CDR3 length equals 15 residues. V gave up 3 bases and J gave up 6 bases, with 13 bases separating them. Per the germline V gene, CDR1 is KGHDR and CDR2 is SFDVKD. This specimen comes from a study of blood T cell repertoires in COVID-19. Study context: T cells, B-cell-depleted T cells, or PBMCs supplied cDNA or gDNA.

The TCR originated in a woman aged 55-75 years with COVID-19, enrolled during active disease. The sequencing input was peripheral blood. The chain carries TRBV24-1 and TRBJ2-2; maybe TRBD1 (6 bases). The CDR3 here is CATSDPGQLPGELFF. The DNA of the CDR3 is TGTGCCACCAGTGATCCGGGACAACTCCCCGGGGAGCTGTTTTTT.